These T cell receptor beta chains were read from a single sample in a study of a mutant IDH1 vaccine in newly diagnosed glioma. Data came from immunoSEQ multiplex PCR; TCRdb stores just in-frame clones and leaves some out. The table shows just under 95,000 clones, with 83% occurring only once. The sequenced sample was PBMCs, obtained from a glioma patient treated with radiotherapy, temozolomide or both. Source of these receptors: a woman between 45 and 65 years old with glioma. The CDR3 runs from the conserved cysteine through the conserved F or W.

>TRBV14|TRBJ1-1
CASSLTPGTEAFF
>TRBV7-9|TRBJ2-1
CASSLLGGGYNEQFF
>TRBV7-7|TRBJ2-7
CASTLRPGGEQYF
>TRBV6-5|TRBJ2-7
CASNPGQGTKGEQYF
>TRBV5-6|TRBJ1-6
CASSPGNINNSPLHF
>TRBV30|TRBJ1-6
CAWSETGDSPLHF
>TRBV4-1|TRBJ1-1
CASSQDRDRARTEAFF
>TRBV2|TRBJ1-2
CASLRDTLNYGYTF
>TRBV7-9|TRBJ1-3
CASSGGSISGNTIYF
>TRBV7-2|TRBJ1-1
CASSLRQWGLNTEAFF
>TRBV9|TRBJ2-3
CASSVEAADTQYF
>TRBV15|TRBJ1-6
CATSRANSPLHF
>TRBV18|TRBJ2-3
CASSRNRISTDTQYF
>TRBV19|TRBJ1-2
CASSIDGGLYGYTF
>TRBV7-2|TRBJ1-1
CASSSRTGNTEAFF
>TRBV6-5|TRBJ1-3
CASSYSTPPAGNTIYF
>TRBV29-1|TRBJ2-1
CSVEDRATYNEQFF
>TRBV7-2|TRBJ1-5
CASSLQGNQPQHF
>TRBV6-5|TRBJ1-2
CASSYLDRNYGYTF
>TRBV29-1|TRBJ1-5
CSALQGDNQPQHF
>TRBV10-1|TRBJ1-1
CASSGQLGNTEAFF
>TRBV7-7|TRBJ2-1
CASSSGTSGDEQFF
>TRBV6-1|TRBJ1-5
CASIEGTGNQPQHF
>TRBV7-9|TRBJ1-5
CASSVRQGSPRHF
>TRBV14|TRBJ1-1
CASSRLMGGTEAFF
>TRBV5-8|TRBJ2-3
CASSPGQGEADMQYF
>TRBV9|TRBJ1-5
CASSAHRDTNQPQHF
>TRBV5-4|TRBJ2-2
CASSFSDRGHGGELFF
>TRBV30|TRBJ1-1
CAWTPRDREGTEAFF
>TRBV5-1|TRBJ1-4
CASSTGQGEKLFF
>TRBV19|TRBJ1-1
CASRKGQGDMNTEAFF
>TRBV7-3|TRBJ2-2
CASSQMGTGELFF
>TRBV6-5|TRBJ1-1
CASSLDGGTEAFF
>TRBV6-1|TRBJ1-6
CASSEIDRVNSPLHF
>TRBV10-3|TRBJ1-2
CATAIGSTNYGYTF
>TRBV5-1|TRBJ2-7
CASSTQDRGSYEQYF
>TRBV9|TRBJ2-1
CASSVGSSINNEQFF
>TRBV5-1|TRBJ2-7
CATSPGGRYEQYF
>TRBV5-1|TRBJ2-5
CASSLARGQETQYF
>TRBV18|TRBJ1-1
CASSPSIMNTEAFF
>TRBV20-1|TRBJ2-7
CSATPHYEQYF
>TRBV10-1|TRBJ1-5
CASSESIVNSPSNQPQHF
>TRBV7-2|TRBJ1-6
CASSLLNSPLHF
>TRBV6-5|TRBJ1-6
CASSRAKGPNSPLHF
>TRBV5-6|TRBJ1-2
CASSSDPVGYGYTF
>TRBV2|TRBJ1-5
CASSEGQGLNQPQHF
>TRBV30|TRBJ2-5
CAWSVLFLETQYF